The TCR beta chain under discussion was sequenced for a study of technical replicates of blood from a few donors. The table came from immunoSEQ multiplex PCR; TCRdb's copy has only in-frame clones and leaves some out. The sample yields around 80,000 clones, 95% to 98% seen once. The CDR3 loop spans 14 amino acids. V was trimmed by 5 bases and J by 5 bases, leaving 14 bases between them. Germline V gives CDR1 SGHRS, CDR2 YFSETQ. Sequences were obtained from T cells isolated from PBMCs. The TCR comes from a human donor in good health. This sequence joins TRBV5-1 and TRBJ2-1; TRBD2 might be the D (6 bases). The chain's CDR3 is CASSIGTPNNEQFF. The CDR3 DNA sequence: TGCGCCAGCAGTATCGGGACTCCGAACAATGAGCAGTTCTTC. The full variable domain, completed using reference TRBV5-1 and TRBJ2-1, is KAGVTQTPRYLIKTRGQQVTLSCSPISGHRSVSWYQQTPGQGLQFLFEYFSETQRNKGNFPGRFSGRQFSNSRSEMNVSTLELGDSALYLCASSIGTPNNEQFFGPGTRLTVL.